These 27 T cell receptor beta chains originate from one sample sequenced in a study of cytomegalovirus exposure and HLA in healthy donors. The PCR contained 60 Vbeta and 13 Jbeta primers. The assay was immunoSEQ multiplex PCR, and TCRdb's table has in-frame clones only and misses some. Here the sample spans some 170,000 clones, 70% to 80% being singletons. The sample consisted of PBMCs. The receptors were gathered from a middle-aged man in good health and CMV-seronegative.

CDR3 DNA: TGTGCCTGGAGTAGAGGGTTAGCTAACTATGGCTACACCTTC. This translates into CAWSRGLANYGYTF. This chain joins TRBV30 and TRBJ1-2; D gene uncertain. The V and J ends lost 2 bases and 0 bases respectively, with 10 bases between them. CDR3 length: 14 amino acids. Per germline, CDR1 GTSNPN and CDR2 SVGIG (reference sequence).

J is TRBJ2-5 and V is TRBV5-6; weak D call: TRBD1 (5 bases). Germline loops: CDR1 SGHDT, CDR2 YYEEEE. Trimming removed 2 bases from V and 1 base from J, with 12 bases in between. This CDR3 comprises 15 residues. The CDR3 reads CASSFRTQSQETQYF. The CDR3 region has the DNA TGTGCCAGCAGCTTTCGGACACAGAGCCAAGAGACCCAGTACTTC.

This clone appeared once. The rearrangement joins TRBV6-1 to TRBJ2-1, with 7 bases matching TRBD1. Trimming took 4 bases from V and 7 from J; bases not matched to a gene: 10. The germline V gene has CDR1 MNHNS and CDR2 SASEGT. The CDR3 extends over 15 amino acids. CDR3 sequence reads: CASSGEQGFGNEQFF. CDR3 sequence (DNA): TGTGCCAGCAGTGGAGAACAGGGGTTCGGGAATGAGCAGTTCTTC.

This clone has a single count. This chain joins TRBV29-1 and TRBJ2-5; 9 bases fit TRBD1. The better agreement between TRBJ2-7 and the DNA end casts doubt on the J call. The CDR3 contains 12 residues. Germline CDR1 and CDR2: SQVTM and ANQGSEA. CDR3 sequence reads: CSVVDRGFEQYF. The CDR3 DNA follows: TGCAGCGTTGTTGACAGGGGGTTCGAGCAGTACTTC.

This clone was observed a handful of times. This sequence joins TRBV28 and TRBJ1-2, with D unclear. The CDR3 loop spans 13 amino acids. Germline assignment: CDR1 MDHEN and CDR2 SYDVKM. The ends were cut back, 6 bases at V and 2 bases at J, with 10 bases in the middle. The CDR3 nucleotides are TGTGCCAGCAGCCAGACACTCAACTATGGCTACACCTTC. Translated, it gives CASSQTLNYGYTF.

The chain couples TRBV7-9 to TRBJ2-1; the D is unclear. The CDR3 is made up of 15 amino acids. V gave up 0 bases and J gave up 2 bases, with 8 bases separating them. CDR1 and CDR2 (germline): SEHNR, FQNEAQ (reference sequence). The chain's CDR3 is CASSLALSTYNEQFF. The CDR3 DNA is TGTGCCAGCAGCTTAGCGCTGAGTACCTACAATGAGCAGTTCTTC.

V is TRBV30 and J is TRBJ1-2; D is ambiguous. V lost 8 bases and J lost 8, with 18 bases in between. The V gene's germline CDR1 is GTSNPN and CDR2 SVGIG (reference sequence). The CDR3 consists of 12 residues. The CDR3 nucleotides are TGTGCCGGGTACACGTCTTTGGAGGGCTACACCTTC. It yields the protein CAGYTSLEGYTF.

This sequence joins TRBV21-1 and TRBJ1-1; the table gives TRBD1 as D, unverified against the DNA. TRBV21-1 is shown as a pseudogene. There are 10 residues in the CDR3. For the CDR3, the DNA is TGTGCCAGCGGGACAGAGTATGCTTTCTTT. Translation gives CASGTEYAFF.

The chain uses TRBV30 and TRBJ2-1; TRBD2 aligns across 9 bases. Per germline, CDR1 GTSNPN and CDR2 SVGIG (reference sequence). The V and J ends lost 0 bases and 10 bases, in that order; junction bases with no gene match: 7. The CDR3 is 14 residues long. The CDR3 sequence: CAWSVRGGDDEQFF. The CDR3 DNA reads TGTGCCTGGAGTGTACGCGGGGGGGACGACGAGCAGTTCTTC.

The chain recombines TRBV19 with TRBJ2-7; tentative D call: TRBD1 (5 bases). The V end was cut by 7 bases, the J end by 6 bases, with 16 bases between. CDR1 LNHDA and CDR2 SQIVND come from the germline V gene (reference sequence). The CDR3 totals 13 residues. CDR3 in amino acids: CASTFRVGGEQYF. Here the CDR3 DNA reads TGTGCCAGTACCTTCAGGGTGGGCGGCGAGCAGTACTTC.

V is TRBV4-1 and J is TRBJ1-6; D is uncertain. Germline lookup yields CDR1 MGHRA and CDR2 YSYEKL. The CDR3 extends over 18 amino acids. V lost 1 base and J 2 bases, leaving 15 bases between the germline ends. CDR3 sequence reads: CASSQVSSSGAYNSPLHF. CDR3 nucleotide sequence: TGCGCCAGCAGCCAAGTCTCCTCTTCGGGTGCCTATAATTCACCCCTCCACTTT.

The V and J genes are TRBV29-1 and TRBJ1-4; D ambiguous. Germline lookup yields CDR1 SQVTM and CDR2 ANQGSEA. This CDR3 is 13 amino acids long. V lost 5 bases and J 8 bases, leaving 15 bases between the germline ends. The CDR3 is CSVRRGVGEKLFF. In DNA, the CDR3 is TGCAGCGTTCGGCGGGGAGTGGGGGAAAAACTGTTTTTT.

The CDR3: CASSYLSGGPGQYF. CDR3 coding DNA: TGTGCCAGCAGCTACCTGAGCGGGGGCCCGGGACAGTACTTC. The V gene is TRBV28, the J gene TRBJ2-7; 8 bases are shared with TRBD2. The CDR3 consists of 14 residues. The trim removed 6 bases at V and 10 bases at J, leaving 14 bases unmatched. Germline CDR1 reads MDHEN; CDR2 reads SYDVKM.

DNA for the CDR3: TGTGCCATCAGTATCACTGGAAACACCATATATTTT. It translates to CAISITGNTIYF. The genes are TRBV10-3 and TRBJ1-3; D is undetermined. The germline gives CDR1 ENHRY, CDR2 SYGVKD. Trimming shortened V by 5 bases and J by 2 bases, and 4 bases separated the two germline ends. The CDR3 sequence is 12 residues long.

The chain recombines TRBV5-1 with TRBJ2-5, with D perhaps TRBD2 (5 bases). The CDR3 has 14 amino acids. Trimming took off 1 base at V and 5 bases at J, with 12 bases between the two ends. The V gene's germline CDR1 is SGHRS and CDR2 YFSETQ. The CDR3 loop reads CASSLFAGVETQYF. In nucleotides, the CDR3 is TGCGCCAGCAGCTTGTTTGCGGGTGTGGAGACCCAGTACTTC.

This sequence joins TRBV7-9 and TRBJ2-2, with a weak D call TRBD1 (6 bases). The CDR3 runs to 15 residues. Germline V CDR1 and CDR2: SEHNR, FQNEAQ (reference sequence). Trimming took 5 bases from V and 5 from J, leaving 15 bases between them. The CDR3 spells CASSGWAGETGELFF. The CDR3, as DNA: TGTGCCAGCAGCGGCTGGGCAGGGGAAACCGGGGAGCTGTTTTTT.

The rearrangement links TRBV14 to TRBJ2-7, with 7 bases aligning to TRBD1. Germline lookup yields CDR1 SGHDN and CDR2 FVKESK. V shed 3 bases, J shed 6 bases, and the junction held 14 bases outside the gene matches. The CDR3 length is 16 residues. The CDR3 loop is CASSQRQGLRSAEQYF. CDR3 bases: TGTGCCAGCAGCCAGCGACAGGGTTTAAGATCAGCCGAGCAGTACTTC.

This chain connects TRBV25-1 to TRBJ2-5; TRBD1 is a possible D gene (5 bases). The DNA end lines up better with TRBJ2-7; the J call may be wrong. The CDR3 sequence is 17 residues long. Germline assignment: CDR1 MGHDK and CDR2 SYGVNS. CDR3 coding DNA: TGTGCCAGCAGTGAGGGCTTAGGCGGACACCTGTACTACGAGCAGTACTTC. Amino acid sequence: CASSEGLGGHLYYEQYF.

This clone has a handful of counts. CDR3 sequence: CSVVPQGALDEQFF. The CDR3 DNA sequence: TGCAGCGTTGTTCCGCAGGGGGCTCTCGATGAGCAGTTCTTC. The J gene is TRBJ2-1, the V gene TRBV29-1, with 8 bases fitting TRBD1. The CDR3 totals 14 residues. V lost 4 bases to trimming and J lost 8 bases; unmatched junction nucleotides: 10. The germline V gene encodes CDR1 SQVTM and CDR2 ANQGSEA.

As to this clone: Other DNA sequences in this sample translate to the same CDR3. The rearrangement joins TRBV5-4 to TRBJ2-3; 7 positions agree with TRBD2. The CDR3 is 15 residues long. After removal of 2 bases from V and 2 bases from J, the junction contained 5 bases not matched to a gene. The V gene's germline CDR1 is SGHNT and CDR2 YYREEE (reference sequence). The chain's CDR3 is CASSLAGLITDTQYF. The CDR3 coding sequence is TGTGCCAGCAGCTTAGCGGGGTTGATCACAGATACGCAGTATTTT.

The rearrangement joins TRBV10-3 to TRBJ1-1, with D perhaps matching TRBD1 (5 bases). The length of the CDR3 is 12 residues. CDR1 ENHRY and CDR2 SYGVKD come from the germline V gene. The V and J ends lost 4 bases and 8 bases respectively, with 11 bases between them. The CDR3 coding sequence is TGTGCCATCAGTGGGATACAGGAGGAAGCTTTCTTT. It encodes CAISGIQEEAFF.

The V gene is TRBV2, the J gene TRBJ2-7; tentative D call: TRBD2 (7 bases). CDR1 and CDR2 from the germline V gene are SNHLY and FYNNEI. CDR3 length equals 15 residues. Trimming took 2 bases from V and 5 from J, leaving 16 bases between them. CDR3 DNA: TGTGCCAGCAGTGAATTCGGAGGGGGGGGCAACGAGCAGTACTTC. It yields the protein CASSEFGGGGNEQYF. Using reference TRBV2 and TRBJ2-7 for the parts outside the CDR3, the full variable domain is EPEVTQTPSHQVTQMGQEVILRCVPISNHLYFYWYRQILGQKVEFLVSFYNNEISEKSEIFDDQFSVERPDGSNFTLKIRSTKLEDSAMYFCASSEFGGGGNEQYFGPGTRLTVT.

The CDR3: CASSFVSRNKNIQYF. The CDR3 DNA is TGTGCCAGCAGCTTTGTTTCTCGTAACAAAAACATTCAGTACTTC. The V call is TRBV5-6, the J call TRBJ2-4; D is unresolved. Germline lookup yields CDR1 SGHDT and CDR2 YYEEEE. This CDR3 spans 15 amino acids. V gave up 2 bases and J gave up 3 bases, with 12 bases separating them.

This clone was detected only a few times. The rearrangement uses TRBV11-2 and TRBJ2-7; D possibly corresponds to TRBD2 (5 bases). Between the trimmed V and J ends, which lost 0 bases and 6 bases, there was a span of 12 bases. This CDR3 is 14 amino acids long. From germline, CDR1 is SGHAT and CDR2 FQNNGV. The CDR3 sequence: CASSLEGAPREQYF. The CDR3 DNA sequence: TGTGCCAGCAGCTTAGAGGGAGCCCCCCGCGAGCAGTACTTC.

The chain combines TRBV7-9 with TRBJ1-2, with TRBD1 as a possible D gene (6 bases). Germline CDR1 SEHNR, CDR2 FQNEAQ (reference sequence). CDR3 length: 15 residues. V lost 3 bases, J lost 2 bases, and 13 bases lay in between. The CDR3 nucleotides read TGTGCCAGCAGCTTGCCGGGACAACCCAACTATGGCTACACCTTC. Encoded protein: CASSLPGQPNYGYTF.

In DNA form, the CDR3 reads TGTGCCAGCAGCTTGCCTAGCGGGGGGGAGACCCAGTACTTC. Translating gives CASSLPSGGETQYF. The chain couples TRBV5-6 to TRBJ2-5; 11 bases align to TRBD2. Germline loops: CDR1 SGHDT, CDR2 YYEEEE. The CDR3 is 14 amino acids. Trimming cost V 1 base and J 5 bases; bases outside gene matches: 1. The variable domain in full, with the rest retrieved from reference TRBV5-6 and TRBJ2-5, is DAGVTQSPTHLIKTRGQQVTLRCSPKSGHDTVSWYQQALGQGPQFIFQYYEEEERQRGNFPDRFSGHQFPNYSSELNVNALLLGDSALYLCASSLPSGGETQYFGPGTRLLVL.

On this clone itself: The junction departs from germline at one end; a sequencing error may be responsible. V gene TRBV7-3 combines with J gene TRBJ2-1; 11 nucleotides match TRBD2. CDR1 and CDR2 from the germline V gene are SGHTA and FQGTGA. This CDR3 region has 15 residues. CDR3 in DNA: TGTGCCAGCAGCTTGACCGGGACTAGCGGAGATGAGCAGCTCTTC. Its protein is CASSLTGTSGDEQLF.